One and the same sample provided the 23 T cell receptor beta chains below, sequenced in a study of shared clonotypes between healthy human individuals. Method: immunoSEQ multiplex PCR; TCRdb's copy keeps in-frame clones and lacks some. This sample has about 1.5 million clones, with around 98% found just once. Sequenced: naive CD4+ T cells sorted from blood. The subset: CD45RA+ positively selected. Receptors originate from a man younger than 45 in good health.

The V and J genes are TRBV11-2 and TRBJ2-7; 7 bases fit TRBD2. The germline gives CDR1 SGHAT, CDR2 FQNNGV. This CDR3 contains 13 residues. V gave up 5 bases and J gave up 8 bases; unmatched junction bases: 9. As DNA, the CDR3 is TGTGCCAGCAGCGTGACCGGGACTAACAAGCAGTACTTC. Its translation is CASSVTGTNKQYF.

This chain uses TRBV7-2 with TRBJ2-1; D gene uncertain. This CDR3 region has 15 residues. The V gene's germline CDR1 is SGHTA and CDR2 FQGNSA. Trimming removed 3 bases from V and 5 bases from J, with 14 bases in between. CDR3 amino acids: CASSFRWATDNEQFF. In DNA, the CDR3 is TGTGCCAGCAGCTTTCGGTGGGCAACAGACAATGAGCAGTTCTTC.

On this clone itself: The junction departs from the called germline gene at one end, perhaps through a read error. The CDR3 spells CASSSAGGNEQFF. CDR3 coding DNA: TGTGCTAGCAGCTCGGCTGGCGGTAATGAGCAGTTCTTC. V usage is TRBV7-7 and J usage is TRBJ2-1; D is unclear. Germline V lookup: CDR1 SSHAT, CDR2 FNYEAQ (reference sequence). The CDR3 totals 13 residues.

This sequence joins TRBV5-1 and TRBJ2-1, with D tentatively TRBD2 (6 bases). V shed 1 base and J shed 2 bases, with 10 bases lying between them. Germline loops: CDR1 SGHRS, CDR2 YFSETQ. The CDR3 extends over 15 amino acids. CDR3 sequence reads: CASSLSGDPYNEQFF. CDR3 nucleotide sequence: TGCGCCAGCAGCTTGTCGGGGGACCCCTACAATGAGCAGTTCTTC. Together with reference TRBV5-1 and TRBJ2-1, the CDR3 gives the full variable domain: KAGVTQTPRYLIKTRGQQVTLSCSPISGHRSVSWYQQTPGQGLQFLFEYFSETQRNKGNFPGRFSGRQFSNSRSEMNVSTLELGDSALYLCASSLSGDPYNEQFFGPGTRLTVL.

The chain carries TRBV5-6 and TRBJ2-1; TRBD1 agrees at 9 bases. CDR1 and CDR2 from the germline V gene are SGHDT and YYEEEE. CDR3 length: 15 amino acids. Trimming took 4 bases from V and 4 from J; bases not matched to a gene: 6. For the CDR3, the DNA is TGTGCCAGCAGCCCTCTGGGGACAGGGTACAATGAGCAGTTCTTC. As protein: CASSPLGTGYNEQFF.

The chain couples TRBV29-1 to TRBJ2-5; no definite D call. This CDR3 comprises 12 residues. V lost 3 bases to trimming and J lost 5 bases, with 10 bases between them. Germline V gives CDR1 SQVTM, CDR2 ANQGSEA. CDR3 DNA: TGCAGCGTTGAGTTGGTCGGCGAGACCCAGTACTTC. Translation: CSVELVGETQYF.

This chain connects TRBV5-1 to TRBJ2-2; D is perhaps TRBD1 or TRBD2 (5 bases each). Germline loops: CDR1 SGHRS, CDR2 YFSETQ. Trimming took 5 bases from V and 1 from J, leaving 9 bases between them. The CDR3 covers 14 residues. As DNA, the CDR3 is TGCGCCAGCAGGGGACCGTTGAACACCGGGGAGCTGTTTTTT. It translates to CASRGPLNTGELFF.

The chain combines TRBV19 with TRBJ2-7; maybe TRBD1 (5 bases). Trimming took off 7 bases at V and 0 bases at J, with 10 bases between the two ends. CDR1 and CDR2 (germline): LNHDA, SQIVND (reference sequence). The CDR3 is 13 amino acids. The CDR3 DNA follows: TGTGCCAGTAAAACAGGAGACTCCTACGAGCAGTACTTC. It translates to CASKTGDSYEQYF.

The chain joins TRBV19 to TRBJ2-5; 7 bases map to TRBD1. In germline, CDR1 is LNHDA, CDR2 SQIVND (reference sequence). V lost 8 bases, J lost 1 base, and 10 bases stayed unmatched. The CDR3 consists of 15 residues. The CDR3 coding sequence is TGTGCCAGTCAATCATATCGGGACAGCCAAGAGACCCAGTACTTC. It yields the protein CASQSYRDSQETQYF. The full variable domain, in which reference TRBV19 and TRBJ2-5 provide the parts outside the CDR3, is DGGITQSPKYLFRKEGQNVTLSCEQNLNHDAMYWYRQDPGQGLRLIYYSQIVNDFQKGDIAEGYSVSREKKESFPLTVTSAQKNPTAFYLCASQSYRDSQETQYFGPGTRLLVL.

V is TRBV28 and J is TRBJ1-1; 8 bases are shared with TRBD1. From germline, CDR1 is MDHEN and CDR2 SYDVKM. J lost 3 bases, V lost 7 bases, and 13 bases had no gene match. This CDR3 has 16 residues. The CDR3 reads CASNRTGFKKYTEAFF. The CDR3 nucleotides are TGTGCCAGCAATCGGACAGGGTTTAAGAAGTACACTGAAGCTTTCTTT.

The chain has TRBV10-2 and TRBJ1-5, with D possibly matching TRBD1 (6 bases). From germline, CDR1 is WSHSY and CDR2 SAAADI. The V end was cut by 6 bases, the J end by 7 bases, with 13 bases between. The CDR3 has 13 residues. The DNA for the CDR3 is TGCGCCAGCAGGGACAGAATGGGACAGCCCCAGCATTTT. It yields the protein CASRDRMGQPQHF.

The chain uses TRBV10-3 and TRBJ2-3; 8 bases line up with TRBD2. The CDR3 extends over 17 amino acids. V lost 3 bases and J lost 2; bases outside the gene matches: 10. Germline CDR1 and CDR2: ENHRY and SYGVKD. CDR3 sequence: CAISDQTSGDPTDTQYF. The CDR3, as DNA: TGTGCCATCAGTGACCAAACTAGCGGAGATCCCACAGATACGCAGTATTTT.

This clone was recorded only once. Written as DNA, the CDR3 is TGTGCCAGCAGTCACAAAGCGGCTTGGCTAGGTGGCTACGAGCAGTACTTC. Translation: CASSHKAAWLGGYEQYF. The chain carries TRBV27 and TRBJ2-7; D perhaps matches TRBD2 (5 bases). Germline CDR1 MNHEY, CDR2 SMNVEV (reference sequence). Between the trimmed V and J ends, which lost 5 bases and 3 bases, there was a span of 23 bases. The CDR3 contains 17 residues.

V is TRBV4-3 and J is TRBJ1-1; D unresolved. The CDR3 has 13 amino acids. Between the trimmed V and J ends, which lost 4 bases and 3 bases, there was a span of 9 bases. The germline CDR1 and CDR2 sequences are LGHNA and YSLEER. DNA of the CDR3: TGCGCCAGCAGCCCATCCCAATACACTGAAGCTTTCTTT. Its protein is CASSPSQYTEAFF.

The chain links TRBV2 to TRBJ2-1; 8 nucleotides line up with TRBD2. There are 14 residues in the CDR3. V lost 5 bases and J lost 1; bases outside the gene matches: 1. The germline V gene has CDR1 SNHLY and CDR2 FYNNEI. CDR3 sequence: CASSSGSSYNEQFF. DNA for the CDR3: TGTGCCAGCAGTAGCGGGAGTTCCTACAATGAGCAGTTCTTC.

The chain joins TRBV5-1 to TRBJ1-1; perhaps TRBD1 as D (6 bases). Germline assignment: CDR1 SGHRS and CDR2 YFSETQ. Trimming pared 4 bases from V and 3 bases from J, leaving 16 bases between. This CDR3 contains 15 residues. DNA of the CDR3: TGCGCCAGCAGCGCGGGCGGACAGTTTTACACTGAAGCTTTCTTT. Translating it yields CASSAGGQFYTEAFF.

The rearrangement links TRBV6-1 to TRBJ2-3; 7 positions agree with TRBD1. V shed 4 bases and J 2 bases; nucleotides not matched to a gene: 6. From germline, CDR1 is MNHNS and CDR2 SASEGT. This CDR3 spans 15 amino acids. The CDR3 protein is CASSGGQPTTDTQYF. CDR3 bases: TGTGCCAGCAGTGGGGGACAGCCTACCACAGATACGCAGTATTTT.

This chain joins TRBV28 and TRBJ2-3; D tentatively reads TRBD1 or TRBD2 (5 bases each). The V and J ends lost 3 bases and 0 bases respectively, with 13 bases between them. The CDR3 totals 16 residues. The V gene's germline CDR1 is MDHEN and CDR2 SYDVKM. This chain's CDR3 is CASSFSGTASTDTQYF. The DNA for the CDR3 is TGTGCCAGCAGTTTCTCCGGGACGGCAAGCACAGATACGCAGTATTTT.

The rearrangement links TRBV6-4 to TRBJ2-3, with 7 bases lining up with TRBD1. In germline, CDR1 is MRHNA, CDR2 SNTAGT. Trimming at V came to 6 bases and at J to 1 base, leaving 13 bases not matched to a gene. CDR3 size: 17 residues. DNA for the CDR3: TGTGCCAGCAGCGTCGCACAGGGGCTCCCCGGCACAGATACGCAGTATTTT. Amino acid sequence: CASSVAQGLPGTDTQYF.

In regard to this clone: Other DNA sequences in this sample translate to the same CDR3. This chain uses TRBV5-1 with TRBJ2-5; the D call may be TRBD1 or TRBD2 (6 bases each). The CDR3 is 13 amino acids. Germline assignment: CDR1 SGHRS and CDR2 YFSETQ. V was shortened by 3 bases and J by 5 bases, with 11 bases between the two germline ends. The CDR3 spells CASSYRGQETQYF. The CDR3 DNA follows: TGCGCCAGCAGCTACCGGGGGCAGGAGACCCAGTACTTC.

The J gene is TRBJ2-7, the V gene TRBV2, with TRBD2 matching over 12 bases. Germline lookup yields CDR1 SNHLY and CDR2 FYNNEI. There are 19 residues in the CDR3. CDR3 protein: CAEMRGLAGGPRSNYEQYF. The DNA of the CDR3 is TGTGCTGAAATGCGGGGTCTAGCGGGAGGGCCCCGGTCAAATTACGAGCAGTACTTC.

The chain employs TRBV5-1 and TRBJ2-4, with 7 bases that match TRBD2. CDR1 is SGHRS, CDR2 YFSETQ, per germline. After removal of 3 bases from V and 11 bases from J, the junction contained 11 bases not matched to a gene. CDR3 size: 14 residues. This CDR3 is CASSSLADVQVQYF. The CDR3 region has the DNA TGCGCCAGCAGCTCCCTAGCGGACGTTCAAGTTCAGTACTTC.

For this clone: Other nucleotide sequences in the sample specify the same CDR3. The CDR3 loop is CASSLSGTRYEQYF. In nucleotides, the CDR3 is TGTGCCAGCAGTTTATCGGGGACTAGGTACGAGCAGTACTTC. The chain carries TRBV27 and TRBJ2-7; 8 bases are a match to TRBD2. J was trimmed by 4 bases and V by 0 bases; bases with no gene match: 2. CDR1 is MNHEY, CDR2 SMNVEV, per germline (reference sequence). The CDR3 has 14 amino acids.